The 17 T cell receptor beta chains below were found in one sample sequenced in a study of early T cells in non-severe SARS-CoV-2 infection. A single record per CDR3 protein comes from TCRdb applying MiXCR to the 5' RACE reads. Among 71,000 or so distinct CDR3 sequences listed, roughly 13% were seen once. Sequenced material: whole blood. The receptors here all came from an adult who was a healthcare worker with PCR-confirmed SARS-CoV-2 infection or an uninfected control (not recorded which).

The CDR3 reads CASSSTGVSGNTIYF. In DNA form, the CDR3 reads TGTGCCAGCAGCTCGACAGGGGTCTCTGGAAACACCATATATTTT. This rearrangement joins TRBV7-2 to TRBJ1-3, with TRBD1 matching over 8 bases. The CDR3 has 15 residues. From germline, CDR1 is SGHTA and CDR2 FQGNSA. Trimming at V came to 4 bases and at J to 0 bases, leaving 2 bases not matched to a gene.

The sample holds a few counts of this clonotype. J is TRBJ2-2 and V is TRBV29-1, with TRBD1 matching 8 bases. Losses at the gene ends were 4 bases for V and 6 bases for J; bases not matched to a gene: 4. CDR1 and CDR2 from the germline V gene are SQVTM and ANQGSEA. This CDR3 has 13 amino acids. The CDR3 protein is CSVGTGLAGELFF. In nucleotides, the CDR3 is TGCAGCGTTGGGACAGGGCTGGCCGGGGAGCTGTTTTTT.

The CDR3: CAISESGGAQPQHF. In nucleotides, the CDR3 is TGTGCCATCAGTGAGTCCGGGGGGGCTCAGCCCCAGCATTTT. The chain employs TRBV10-3 and TRBJ1-5, with D perhaps matching TRBD1 (6 bases). V lost 0 bases to trimming and J lost 6 bases, with 9 bases between them. This CDR3 has 14 amino acids. The germline gives CDR1 ENHRY, CDR2 SYGVKD.

The chain couples TRBV12-3 or TRBV12-4 to TRBJ2-1, with 11 positions matching TRBD2. The CDR3 spans 14 residues. V dropped 2 bases and J dropped 9; count of bases not matched to a gene: 3. The chain's CDR3 is CASSLLAGGGEQFF. The CDR3 nucleotides read TGTGCCAGCAGTTTACTAGCGGGGGGAGGTGAGCAGTTCTTC.

The rearrangement uses TRBV11-2 and TRBJ2-5, with D tentatively TRBD1 or TRBD2 (5 bases each). Germline lookup yields CDR1 SGHAT and CDR2 FQNNGV. The CDR3 has 15 amino acids. With 5 bases removed from V and 7 bases from J, the gap between germline ends came to 20 bases. The CDR3 reads CASSRGLPGQGTQYF. CDR3 bases: TGTGCCAGCAGCCGGGGCCTCCCCGGGCAGGGGACCCAGTACTTC.

As for this clonotype: A much larger clone differs by one base, so this may be a read error. The chain joins TRBV7-2 to TRBJ2-7; possibly TRBD1 for D (5 bases). Germline CDR1 reads SGHTA; CDR2 reads FQGNSA. The CDR3 is made up of 16 amino acids. The CDR3 DNA reads TGTGCCTGCAGCTTAGGGGATGACATGCCCCCTATCGAGCAGTACTTC. It encodes CACSLGDDMPPIEQYF.

This clonotype was counted at least ten times. The rearrangement links TRBV20-1 to TRBJ1-5; 9 bases align to TRBD1. CDR1 and CDR2 from the germline V gene are DFQATT and SNEGSKA (reference sequence). This CDR3 has 18 amino acids. V was clipped by 1 base and J by 2 bases; unmatched bases: 12. For the CDR3, the DNA is TGCAGTGCTAGAGGACCGGACAGGGGAGGGAGCGGCAATCAGCCCCAGCATTTT. The encoded protein is CSARGPDRGGSGNQPQHF.

The CDR3 spells CASSFQLDTSYEQYF. The CDR3 nucleotides are TGTGCCAGCAGTTTCCAACTAGATACGAGCTACGAGCAGTACTTC. The chain uses TRBV27 and TRBJ2-7, with D possibly TRBD2 on 5 matching bases. CDR3 size: 15 residues. The germline V and J ends were trimmed by 3 bases and 3 bases, with 15 bases remaining between them. Germline V gene data show CDR1 as MNHEY and CDR2 as SMNVEV (reference sequence).

This clonotype was picked up a small number of times. J is TRBJ2-5 and V is TRBV5-1; D not certain. Between the trimmed V and J ends, which lost 2 bases and 5 bases, there was a span of 10 bases. Germline CDR1 SGHRS, CDR2 YFSETQ. CDR3 length equals 13 residues. The CDR3 reads CASSFWSRETQYF. Written as DNA, the CDR3 is TGCGCCAGCAGCTTTTGGAGTCGGGAGACCCAGTACTTC.

This chain links TRBV29-1 with TRBJ2-3; D is possibly TRBD2 (5 bases). Trimming cost V 3 bases and J 2 bases, with 9 bases left between them. The length of the CDR3 is 13 residues. The V gene's germline CDR1 is SQVTM and CDR2 ANQGSEA. Here the CDR3 reads CSVDTGNTDTQYF. The CDR3 bases are TGCAGCGTTGATACGGGAAACACAGATACGCAGTATTTT.

The sample holds a few counts of this clonotype. V gene TRBV28 combines with J gene TRBJ2-5, with D possibly being TRBD2 (7 bases). This CDR3 is built from 16 residues. Trimming removed 4 bases from V and 1 base from J, with 16 bases in between. Germline assignment: CDR1 MDHEN and CDR2 SYDVKM. The CDR3 coding sequence is TGTGCCAGCAGTTCCAGCGGGGCGGGGGCCCAAGAGACCCAGTACTTC. The encoded protein is CASSSSGAGAQETQYF.

The chain uses TRBV5-1 and TRBJ2-7; 8 nucleotides agree with TRBD2. Germline V gives CDR1 SGHRS, CDR2 YFSETQ. The junction had 10 bases not matched to a gene; V was cut back by 3 bases and J by 5 bases. There are 15 residues in the CDR3. The CDR3 reads CASSSRGGEVDEQYF. The CDR3 DNA reads as TGCGCCAGCAGCTCCCGGGGGGGTGAGGTCGACGAGCAGTACTTC.

The CDR3 DNA is TGCAGCGTTGAAGAAATCGTATCTGAGCAGTTCTTC. Translated, it gives CSVEEIVSEQFF. This chain joins TRBV29-1 and TRBJ2-1; D not certain. The germline V gene has CDR1 SQVTM and CDR2 ANQGSEA. The CDR3 is made up of 12 amino acids. Trimming took off 0 bases at V and 9 bases at J, with 9 bases between the two ends.

The CDR3 sequence is CASSSANDGTGNTEAFF. The CDR3 DNA is TGTGCCAGCAGCTCCGCTAATGATGGGACAGGGAACACTGAAGCTTTCTTT. The chain uses TRBV7-2 and TRBJ1-1; 8 nucleotides line up with TRBD1. The trim removed 4 bases at V and 1 base at J, leaving 11 bases unmatched. This CDR3 has 17 residues. Germline V lookup: CDR1 SGHTA, CDR2 FQGNSA. Variable domain in full (rest from reference TRBV7-2 and TRBJ1-1): GAGVSQSPSNKVTEKGKDVELRCDPISGHTALYWYRQSLGQGLEFLIYFQGNSAPDKSGLPSDRFSAERTGGSVSTLTIQRTQQEDSAVYLCASSSANDGTGNTEAFFGQGTRLTVV.

The chain carries TRBV29-1 and TRBJ1-3; the D is unclear. CDR1 is SQVTM and CDR2 is ANQGSEA in the germline V gene. This CDR3 is 13 amino acids long. The V end was cut by 3 bases, the J end by 0 bases, with 6 bases between. CDR3 sequence reads: CSVDGGSGNTIYF. The CDR3 region has the DNA TGCAGCGTTGATGGCGGCTCTGGAAACACCATATATTTT.

This clonotype was counted only a few times. The chain joins TRBV11-3 to TRBJ2-1, with 8 bases matching TRBD1. Germline trimming cut 5 bases from V and 5 bases from J; bases unmatched to any gene: 8. CDR3 size: 15 residues. CDR1 is SGHNT and CDR2 is YENEEA in the germline V gene. CDR3 in DNA: TGTGCCAGCAGCCGACAGGGGTTAGACAACAATGAGCAGTTCTTC. Amino acids: CASSRQGLDNNEQFF.

The chain couples TRBV2 to TRBJ1-1; D uncertain. Germline values: CDR1 SNHLY, CDR2 FYNNEI. V was cut by 4 bases and J by 0 bases, with 6 bases left in between. The CDR3 consists of 13 residues. CDR3 bases: TGTGCCAGCAGTGTGTCCATGAACACTGAAGCTTTCTTT. The encoded protein is CASSVSMNTEAFF.